The rows below give T cell receptor beta chains drawn from one sample of a study of technical replicates of blood from a few donors. The method was immunoSEQ multiplex PCR; TCRdb's version includes in-frame clones alone and lacks a portion of them. The sample has tens of thousands of clones, 90% to 95% seen once; the top ten hold around 0.37%. The sample comprised T cells isolated from PBMCs. Source of these receptors: a human donor in good health. The CDR3 runs from the conserved cysteine through the conserved F or W. A D gene is named only where the DNA matches it firmly. Clone size is not always given. Where it is, it says once, few, many or a class for expanded clones.

v_call	j_call	d_call	clone_size	cdr3_nt	cdr3_aa
TRBV27	TRBJ2-7	TRBD1	NA	TGTGCCAGCAGTTCTCCCGGGACAGGTTCCTACGAGCAGTACTTC	CASSSPGTGSYEQYF
TRBV29-1	TRBJ2-5	TRBD2	NA	TGCAGCGTTGATTTAGCGGGAGCGAGTGAGACCCAGTACTTC	CSVDLAGASETQYF
TRBV28	TRBJ1-2	NA	NA	TGTGCCAGCAGTTTACAGGGAAGGAGCTATGGCTACACCTTC	CASSLQGRSYGYTF
TRBV15	TRBJ1-1	TRBD1	NA	TGTGCCACCAGCAGAGCCAGGGGGCAGAAAACTGAAGCTTTCTTT	CATSRARGQKTEAFF
TRBV27	TRBJ1-2	NA	NA	NA	CASSSSGRGHRGYTF
TRBV6-1	TRBJ2-1	TRBD2	NA	TGTGCCAGCACCCTACTAGCGGGAGGGCTAAATGAGCAGTTCTTC	CASTLLAGGLNEQFF
TRBV10-3	TRBJ1-2	NA	NA	TGTGCCATCAGTGAGTCCGGGGGAGGGAATGGCTACACCTTC	CAISESGGGNGYTF
TRBV6-6	TRBJ2-7	NA	NA	TGTGCCAGCAGTACCAGGGGAACCGGGTGGGAGCAGTACTTC	CASSTRGTGWEQYF
TRBV6-5	TRBJ2-7	TRBD1	NA	TGTGCCAGCAGTACGGACAGGGAAGGTAACGAGCAGTACTTC	CASSTDREGNEQYF
TRBV20-1	TRBJ2-3	NA	NA	TGCAGTGGCCAGCGGACAGATACGCAGTATTTT	CSGQRTDTQYF
TRBV18	TRBJ1-4	NA	NA	TGTGCCAGCTCACCGGTGGGAGCTGCTAATGAAAAACTGTTTTTT	CASSPVGAANEKLFF
TRBV9	TRBJ1-2	TRBD1	NA	TGTGCCAGCAGCACAGGGACAGCTTACTATGGCTACACCTTC	CASSTGTAYYGYTF
TRBV6-5	TRBJ2-2	TRBD1	once	TGTGCCACCGAGCGTGTGACAGGGGGCGCCGGGGAGCTGTTTTTT	CATERVTGGAGELFF
TRBV27	TRBJ2-1	NA	NA	TGTGCCAGCACAGGGGCGCAGGGCCCTAGCTCCTACAATGAGCAGTTCTTC	CASTGAQGPSSYNEQFF